This T cell receptor (beta chain) was identified during a study of control samples from healthy donors and cancer patients. Germline CDR1 reads LGHNA; CDR2 reads YSLEER. Trimming cost V 4 bases and J 4 bases; bases outside gene matches: 5. The CDR3 loop spans 17 amino acids. The assay was immunoSEQ multiplex PCR, and TCRdb's table has in-frame clones only and misses some. The repertoire holds about 180,000 clones, with around 91% as singletons. The chain carries TRBV4-3 and TRBJ2-3, with 16 bases that match TRBD2. The sequence derives from a woman between 50 and 59 years old in good health. The material sequenced was blood. Here the CDR3 reads CASSRGTSGRAADTQYF. In DNA form, the CDR3 reads TGCGCCAGCAGCCGAGGGACTAGCGGGAGGGCCGCAGATACGCAGTATTTT.